The T cell receptor beta chain under discussion was sequenced for a study of breast tumors, draining lymph nodes, adjacent tissues. TCRdb reprocessed the multiplex PCR reads via MiXCR and lists one record per CDR3 protein. The data hold 150,000 to 250,000 distinct CDR3 sequences, with roughly 29% observed a single time. CDR3 length: 15 amino acids. V was clipped by 6 bases and J by 7 bases, with 20 bases between them. Axillary draining lymph nodes of breast cancer patients supplied the node samples. This clonotype was observed many times. V usage is TRBV12-3 or TRBV12-4 and J usage is TRBJ2-3; possible D gene TRBD2, 7 bases. This clonotype originated in a female donor with breast cancer. Some clones in this sample may be carry-over from other donors' samples. Material for sequencing was axillary lymph node tissue. The CDR3 protein is CASRAEAGARNTQYF. The CDR3 region has the DNA TGTGCCAGCAGGGCTGAGGCGGGGGCTCGAAATACGCAGTATTTT.